A selection of T cell receptor beta chains follows, all from one sample in a study of blood T cell repertoires in COVID-19. Sequencing was performed with immunoSEQ multiplex PCR; in TCRdb, only in-frame clones are kept and a portion is missing. Of 150,000 to 200,000 clones in the sample, approximately 80% were seen once. The sample consisted of peripheral blood. These receptors all stem from a woman older than 75 with acute or convalescent COVID-19. CDR3s include the opening cysteine and the closing phenylalanine or tryptophan. Each record gives: clone size, CDR3 length, V gene, J gene, D gene, CDR3 protein, CDR3 DNA. The D gene is left open where the match is weak. The size entry is marked missing in some rows and otherwise reads once, few, many or a size class.

-	13	TRBV2	TRBJ1-4	-	CASVREKSEKLFF	TGTGCCAGCGTACGTGAGAAGAGTGAAAAACTGTTTTTT
-	13	TRBV19	TRBJ1-2	TRBD1	CASSKQGNYGYTF	TGTGCCAGTAGTAAACAGGGGAACTATGGCTACACCTTC
-	14	TRBV6-5	TRBJ1-5	-	CATSLRGASQPQHF	TGTGCCACCTCCCTACGGGGGGCTAGTCAGCCCCAGCATTTT
-	15	TRBV11-2	TRBJ1-5	-	CASSWTVDSNQPQHF	TGTGCCAGCAGCTGGACAGTAGATAGCAATCAGCCCCAGCATTTT
-	15	TRBV4-3	TRBJ2-7	-	CASSQGPDGTYEQYF	TGCGCCAGCAGCCAAGGGCCTGACGGGACCTACGAGCAGTACTTC
-	14	TRBV7-2	TRBJ2-1	TRBD2	CASSPYLAGAEQFF	TGTGCCAGCAGCCCTTACTTAGCGGGAGCTGAGCAGTTCTTC
few	13	TRBV27	TRBJ1-5	-	CASSPRQGQPQHF	TGTGCCAGCAGTCCCCGACAAGGACAGCCCCAGCATTTT
-	13	TRBV9	TRBJ1-1	TRBD1	CASSYDRGTEAFF	TGTGCCAGCAGCTATGACAGGGGCACTGAAGCTTTCTTT
-	13	TRBV29-1	TRBJ1-4	TRBD1	CSASTGGNEKLFF	TGCAGCGCTTCGACAGGGGGCAATGAAAAACTGTTTTTT
-	14	TRBV2	TRBJ2-3	-	CASSESLRTDTQYF	TGTGCCAGCAGTGAATCCCTCCGCACAGATACGCAGTATTTT
once	13	TRBV27	TRBJ2-5	-	CASRLLGAETQYF	TGTGCCAGCAGACTTCTGGGGGCAGAGACCCAGTACTTC
-	19	TRBV7-2	TRBJ2-2	TRBD2	CASSLARLAGFGGSGELFF	TGTGCCAGCAGCTTAGCGCGACTAGCGGGCTTCGGTGGGTCCGGGGAGCTGTTTTTT
-	17	TRBV7-9	TRBJ2-6	-	CASSLASIASAANVLTF	TGTGCCAGCAGCTTAGCGTCGATAGCGTCTGCGGCCAACGTCCTGACTTTC
-	16	TRBV7-2	TRBJ2-2	TRBD2	CASSIRDSGGVGELFF	TGTGCCAGCAGCATCCGGGACTCGGGGGGTGTCGGGGAGCTGTTTTTT
once	13	TRBV15	TRBJ2-5	-	CATSKGVEETQYF	TGTGCCACCAGCAAAGGGGTGGAAGAGACCCAGTACTTC
-	15	TRBV4-1	TRBJ2-1	TRBD2	CASSDVAGGVFEQFF	TGCGCCAGCAGCGATGTAGCGGGAGGGGTTTTTGAGCAGTTCTTC
-	15	TRBV7-2	TRBJ2-5	-	CASSSGTTLQETQYF	TGTGCCAGCAGCTCGGGAACGACACTCCAAGAGACCCAGTACTTC
-	12	TRBV5-6	TRBJ1-2	-	CASQNGGYGYTF	TGTGCCAGCCAAAACGGGGGATATGGCTACACCTTC
-	13	TRBV5-1	TRBJ2-5	-	CASSLTVEETQYF	TGCGCCAGCAGCTTGACAGTAGAAGAGACCCAGTACTTC
-	18	TRBV14	TRBJ1-4	TRBD1	CASSQDLRTGREDEKLFF	TGTGCCAGCAGCCAAGATCTTCGGACAGGGCGCGAGGATGAAAAACTGTTTTTT
-	14	TRBV3-1/TRBV3-2	TRBJ1-2	TRBD1	CASSSLDRDYGYTF	TGTGCCAGCAGCTCCTTGGACAGGGACTATGGCTACACCTTC
few	15	TRBV5-1	TRBJ2-1	-	CASSLGGQVYNEQFF	TGCGCCAGCAGCCTCGGAGGGCAGGTCTACAATGAGCAGTTCTTC
-	18	TRBV19	TRBJ1-4	TRBD1	CASSITGTGTSTNEKLFF	TGTGCCAGTAGTATAACCGGGACAGGGACCTCCACTAATGAAAAACTGTTTTTT
-	13	TRBV10-3	TRBJ1-2	TRBD1	CAIRGQGGNGYTF	TGTGCCATCAGGGGACAGGGAGGTAATGGCTACACCTTC
-	16	TRBV5-4	TRBJ2-3	TRBD1	CASSSGTGGFTDTQYF	TGTGCCAGCAGCTCCGGGACAGGGGGATTTACAGATACGCAGTATTTT
-	12	TRBV30	TRBJ2-2	-	CAWRDRPGELFF	TGTGCCTGGAGAGACAGGCCCGGGGAGCTGTTTTTT
once	16	TRBV19	TRBJ1-1	-	CASSPSGGYGNTEAFF	TGTGCCAGTAGTCCATCGGGGGGATACGGGAACACTGAAGCTTTCTTT
-	14	TRBV5-1	TRBJ1-1	TRBD1	CASLRGQGDTEAFF	TGCGCCAGCCTTCGCGGGCAGGGGGACACTGAAGCTTTCTTT
-	13	TRBV5-4	TRBJ1-4	-	CASSEDWNEKLFF	TGTGCCAGCAGCGAAGACTGGAATGAAAAACTGTTTTTT
-	14	TRBV5-6	TRBJ1-2	-	CASSLNSPNYGYTF	TGTGCCAGCAGCCTTAACAGTCCTAACTATGGCTACACCTTC
-	19	TRBV29-1	TRBJ2-2	-	CSVEDRKGRGPENIGELFF	TGCAGCGTTGAAGATCGTAAGGGCAGGGGTCCCGAAAACATCGGGGAGCTGTTTTTT
-	14	TRBV19	TRBJ2-7	TRBD2	CASPGLAGPYEQYF	TGTGCCAGTCCGGGACTAGCGGGCCCCTACGAGCAGTACTTC
once	16	TRBV9	TRBJ2-3	TRBD2	CASSVESGRGIDTQYF	TGTGCCAGCAGCGTAGAAAGCGGGAGGGGTATAGATACGCAGTATTTT
once	17	TRBV6-6	TRBJ2-1	TRBD2	CASRRVAGASSYNEQFF	TGTGCCAGCAGACGAGTAGCGGGTGCAAGCTCCTACAATGAGCAGTTCTTC
-	13	TRBV5-6	TRBJ1-2	-	CASSPDGRAGYTF	TGTGCCAGCAGCCCTGACGGGAGGGCTGGCTACACCTTC
-	15	TRBV7-2	TRBJ1-2	TRBD1	CASSPDRAPFYGYTF	TGTGCCAGCAGCCCCGACAGGGCCCCATTCTATGGCTACACCTTC
-	13	TRBV5-1	TRBJ2-7	-	CASSLDMFYEQYF	TGCGCCAGCAGCCTCGACATGTTCTACGAGCAGTACTTC
-	13	TRBV5-4	TRBJ1-1	TRBD1	CASSLDRGTEAFF	TGTGCCAGCAGCTTGGACAGGGGGACTGAAGCTTTCTTT
-	14	TRBV29-1	TRBJ1-2	-	CSSLDRGAYYGYTF	TGCAGCTCACTCGACCGGGGGGCCTACTATGGCTACACCTTC